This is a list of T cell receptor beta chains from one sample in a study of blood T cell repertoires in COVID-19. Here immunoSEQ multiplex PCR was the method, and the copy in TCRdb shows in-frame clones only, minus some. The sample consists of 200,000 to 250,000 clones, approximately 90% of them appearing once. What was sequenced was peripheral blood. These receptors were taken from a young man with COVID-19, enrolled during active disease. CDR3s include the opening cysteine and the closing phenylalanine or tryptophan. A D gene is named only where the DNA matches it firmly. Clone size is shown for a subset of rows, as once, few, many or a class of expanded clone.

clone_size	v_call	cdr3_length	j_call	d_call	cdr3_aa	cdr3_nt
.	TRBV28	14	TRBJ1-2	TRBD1	CASRSGQGNYGYTF	TGTGCCAGCAGATCGGGACAGGGGAACTATGGCTACACCTTC
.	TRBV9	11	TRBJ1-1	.	CASSGMTGFFF	TGTGCCAGCAGCGGGATGACAGGTTTCTTCTTT
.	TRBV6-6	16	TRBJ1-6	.	CASSYDSSSYNSPLHF	TGTGCCAGCAGTTACGACAGTAGCTCCTATAATTCACCCCTCCACTTT
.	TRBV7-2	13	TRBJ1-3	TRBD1	CASTGGPGNTIYF	TGTGCCAGCACAGGGGGTCCCGGAAACACCATATATTTT
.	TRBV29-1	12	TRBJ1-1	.	CSVDRGNTEAFF	TGCAGCGTTGACAGGGGTAACACTGAAGCTTTCTTT
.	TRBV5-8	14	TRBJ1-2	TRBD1	CASSRGQGNYGYTF	TGTGCCAGCAGCCGAGGACAGGGGAACTATGGCTACACCTTC
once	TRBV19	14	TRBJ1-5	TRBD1	CASNQGGGNQPQHF	TGTGCCAGTAACCAGGGGGGCGGCAATCAGCCCCAGCATTTT
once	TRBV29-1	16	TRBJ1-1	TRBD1	CSVELIGQGLNTEAFF	TGCAGCGTTGAATTAATCGGACAGGGCCTGAACACTGAAGCTTTCTTT
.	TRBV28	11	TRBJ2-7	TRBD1	CASGTAYEQYF	TGTGCCAGCGGGACAGCCTACGAGCAGTACTTC
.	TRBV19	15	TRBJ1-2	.	CASSIDGAFDYGYTF	TGTGCCAGTAGTATAGATGGGGCCTTCGACTATGGCTACACCTTC
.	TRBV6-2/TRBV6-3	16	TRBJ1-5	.	CASSYTSGVSNQPQHF	TGTGCCAGCAGTTATACCTCAGGGGTAAGCAATCAGCCCCAGCATTTT
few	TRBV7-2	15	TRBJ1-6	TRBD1	CASSFMTGVNSPLHF	TGTGCCAGCAGCTTCATGACAGGGGTTAATTCACCCCTCCACTTT
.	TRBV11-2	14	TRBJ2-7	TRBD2	CASSASRGGFEQYF	TGTGCCAGCAGCGCGTCGCGGGGGGGCTTCGAGCAGTACTTC
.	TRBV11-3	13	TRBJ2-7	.	CASSLGSSYEQYF	TGTGCCAGCAGCCTCGGTAGCTCCTACGAGCAGTACTTC
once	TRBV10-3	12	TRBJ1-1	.	CAISRVNTEAFF	TGTGCCATCAGCAGGGTTAACACTGAAGCTTTCTTT
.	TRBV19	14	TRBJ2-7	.	CASSIRQVPYEQYF	TGTGCCAGTAGTATTCGACAGGTTCCCTACGAGCAGTACTTC
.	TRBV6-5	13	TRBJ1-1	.	CASSRPGRTEAFF	TGTGCCAGCAGTCGGCCGGGGAGGACTGAAGCTTTCTTT
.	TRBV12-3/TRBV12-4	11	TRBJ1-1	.	CASSLSGALTF	TGTGCCAGCAGTTTAAGCGGAGCGTTGACATTT
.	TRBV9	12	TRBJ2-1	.	CASRLGRNEQFF	TGTGCCAGCAGACTGGGGAGAAATGAGCAGTTCTTC
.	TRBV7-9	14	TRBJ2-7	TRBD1	CASSSGQGRHEQYF	TGTGCCAGCAGCTCGGGACAGGGTAGACACGAGCAGTACTTC